This T cell receptor (beta chain) was recorded in a study of patients and donors after allogeneic stem cell transplantation. CDR1 and CDR2 (germline): SEHNR, FQNEAQ (reference sequence). Deletions cut 4 bases from V and 2 bases from J, with 15 bases between. The CDR3 has 16 amino acids. Each CDR3 protein is one row after TCRdb ran MiXCR on the RT-PCR reads. The data show approximately 150,000 distinct CDR3 sequences, about 36% seen once. The sequence was collected from a human donor who was either an allogeneic HSCT recipient or a stem cell or donor lymphocyte infusion donor (not recorded which). It is not recorded whose cells these are; they may come from a transplant donor. J is TRBJ1-5 and V is TRBV7-9; D is perhaps TRBD1 (5 bases). The sample taken for sequencing was blood, either unsorted or a sorted T cell fraction (not recorded which). CDR3 amino acids: CASSSAGGAGNQPQHF. The CDR3 bases are TGTGCCAGCAGCTCAGCGGGGGGAGCGGGCAATCAGCCCCAGCATTTT.